Included here is one TCR beta chain sequence, with context. CDR1 SNHLY and CDR2 FYNNEI come from the germline V gene. V was pared by 0 bases and J by 3 bases, with 5 bases between. The CDR3 length is 13 residues. The sample belongs to a study of T cell changes during pregnancy in multiple sclerosis. Libraries were prepared by immunoSEQ multiplex PCR; TCRdb keeps only in-frame clonotypes and omits some of them. The sample carries tens of thousands of clones, more than 90% recorded once. The receptor was derived from a female donor in good health, enrolled as a control in a pregnancy study. The sample here was CD4+ T cells from peripheral blood mononuclear cells, taken in the second trimester of pregnancy. J is TRBJ2-5 and V is TRBV2; the D gene is possibly TRBD1 (5 bases). This CDR3 is CASSEAGEETQYF. The CDR3 DNA reads TGTGCCAGCAGTGAAGCAGGGGAAGAGACCCAGTACTTC.